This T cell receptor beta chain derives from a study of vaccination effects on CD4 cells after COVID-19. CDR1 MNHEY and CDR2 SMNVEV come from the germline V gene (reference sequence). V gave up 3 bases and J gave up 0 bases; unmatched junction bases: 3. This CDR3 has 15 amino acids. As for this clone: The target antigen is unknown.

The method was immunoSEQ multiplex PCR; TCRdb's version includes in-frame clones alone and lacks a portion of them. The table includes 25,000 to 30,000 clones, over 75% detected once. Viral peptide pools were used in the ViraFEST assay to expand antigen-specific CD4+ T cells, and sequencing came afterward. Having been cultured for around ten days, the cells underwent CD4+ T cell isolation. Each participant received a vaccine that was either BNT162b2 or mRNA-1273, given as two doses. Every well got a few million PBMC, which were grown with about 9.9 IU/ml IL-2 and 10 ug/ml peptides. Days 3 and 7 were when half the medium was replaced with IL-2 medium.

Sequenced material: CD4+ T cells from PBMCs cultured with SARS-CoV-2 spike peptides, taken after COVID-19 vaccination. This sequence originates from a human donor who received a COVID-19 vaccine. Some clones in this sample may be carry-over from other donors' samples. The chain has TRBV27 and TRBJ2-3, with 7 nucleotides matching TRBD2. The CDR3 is CASSFSGASTDTQYF. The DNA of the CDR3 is TGTGCCAGCAGTTTCAGCGGGGCTAGCACAGATACGCAGTATTTT.